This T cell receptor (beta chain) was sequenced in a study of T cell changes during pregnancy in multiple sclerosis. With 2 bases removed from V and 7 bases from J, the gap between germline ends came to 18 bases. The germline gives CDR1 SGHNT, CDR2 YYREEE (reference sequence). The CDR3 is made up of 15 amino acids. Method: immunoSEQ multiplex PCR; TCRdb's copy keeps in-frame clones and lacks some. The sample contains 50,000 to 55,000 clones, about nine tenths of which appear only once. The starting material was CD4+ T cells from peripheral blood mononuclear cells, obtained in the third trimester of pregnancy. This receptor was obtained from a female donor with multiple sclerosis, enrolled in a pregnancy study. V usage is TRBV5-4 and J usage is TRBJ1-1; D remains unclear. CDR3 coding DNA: TGTGCCAGCAGCTTTCTTTTAAATCCGTCGGGTGAAGCTTTCTTT. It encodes CASSFLLNPSGEAFF.